This T cell receptor (beta chain) came from a study of cytomegalovirus exposure and HLA in healthy donors. General study findings and limits: Some TCR beta chains (about 170 of them) were listed as cytomegalovirus-associated.

Comments on this clone: What it binds is unknown.

CDR1 and CDR2 (germline): WSHSY, SAAADI. The CDR3 extends over 11 amino acids. Trimming removed 8 bases from V and 4 bases from J; junction bases left unmatched: 0. Vbeta (60) and Jbeta (13) primers were used in the PCR. TCRdb's table, derived via immunoSEQ multiplex PCR, lists solely in-frame clones and lacks some. The sample carries some 190,000 clones, about four fifths recorded once. The donors were healthy bone marrow donors. This clonotype was sampled from a male donor in good health and CMV-seronegative. The sequencing input was PBMCs. The rearrangement joins TRBV10-2 to TRBJ2-7; 9 bases fit TRBD1. In DNA, the CDR3 is TGCGCCAGCGGACAGGGGTACGAGCAGTACTTC. Translation: CASGQGYEQYF.